These 8 T cell receptor beta chains came from one sample sequenced in a study of shared clonotypes between healthy human individuals. Clones were read by immunoSEQ multiplex PCR, and TCRdb kept only the in-frame ones, dropping some. The table records roughly 500,000 clones, roughly 95% of them present only once. The sequenced sample consisted of naive CD4+ T cells sorted from blood. Sample subset: CD45RA+ positively selected. All receptors derive from a woman between 25 and 40 years old in good health.

The J gene is TRBJ2-7, the V gene TRBV30; D remains unclear. With 2 bases removed from V and 0 bases from J, the gap between germline ends came to 8 bases. Germline loops: CDR1 GTSNPN, CDR2 SVGIG (reference sequence). The CDR3 has 13 amino acids. The CDR3 spells CAWSLSPSYEQYF. In nucleotides, the CDR3 is TGTGCCTGGAGTCTCTCTCCCTCCTACGAGCAGTACTTC. Full variable domain (outside the CDR3, taken from reference TRBV30 and TRBJ2-7): SQTIHQWPATLVQPVGSPLSLECTVEGTSNPNLYWYRQAAGRGLQLLFYSVGIGQISSEVPQNLSASRPQDRQFILSSKKLLLSDSGFYLCAWSLSPSYEQYFGPGTRLTVT.

The rearrangement uses TRBV5-1 and TRBJ2-1; no firm D call. V shed 1 base and J shed 0 bases, with 11 bases lying between them. This CDR3 spans 16 amino acids. CDR1 is SGHRS, CDR2 YFSETQ, per germline. DNA for the CDR3: TGCGCCAGCAGCTTGCTACCGGACCTCTCCTACAATGAGCAGTTCTTC. It specifies CASSLLPDLSYNEQFF.

J is TRBJ2-1 and V is TRBV11-3, with D possibly matching TRBD1 (6 bases). Trimming left V 5 bases short and J 4 bases short, with 9 bases between. There are 13 residues in the CDR3. CDR1 is SGHNT, CDR2 YENEEA, per germline. In DNA form, the CDR3 reads TGTGCCAGCAGCCCGAGGGGGTACAATGAGCAGTTCTTC. It yields the protein CASSPRGYNEQFF.

This clone was observed once. The chain recombines TRBV2 with TRBJ1-1; no clear D. This CDR3 has 9 amino acids. Germline values: CDR1 SNHLY, CDR2 FYNNEI. The V end was cut by 8 bases, the J end by 4 bases, with 2 bases between. CDR3 loop: CASGTEAFF. The CDR3 DNA is TGTGCCAGCGGCACTGAAGCTTTCTTT.

The V call is TRBV7-3, the J call TRBJ2-5, with 7 bases aligning to TRBD1. This CDR3 comprises 15 residues. V trimming: 4 bases; J trimming: 5 bases; junction bases outside the gene matches: 10. Germline assignment: CDR1 SGHTA and CDR2 FQGTGA. As DNA, the CDR3 is TGTGCCAGCAGCTCTAACCGGGACAGACGGGAGACCCAGTACTTC. Encoded protein: CASSSNRDRRETQYF.

The DNA for the CDR3 is TGTGCCAGCAGCTTGTACAGAGCCAACGTCCTGACTTTC. Encoded protein: CASSLYRANVLTF. The chain combines TRBV5-5 with TRBJ2-6; no firm D call. V lost 1 base to trimming and J lost 7 bases, with 6 bases between them. The germline V gene encodes CDR1 SGHKS and CDR2 YYEKEE (reference sequence). The CDR3 consists of 13 residues.

The chain combines TRBV6-6 with TRBJ1-2; tentative D call: TRBD1 (5 bases). Germline V gene sequence: CDR1 MNHNY, CDR2 SVGAGI (reference sequence). Trimming shortened V by 6 bases and J by 4 bases, and 18 bases separated the two germline ends. The CDR3 has 15 amino acids. CDR3 region: CASRTPDSGGYGYTF. CDR3 sequence (DNA): TGTGCCAGCAGGACCCCTGACAGCGGGGGCTATGGCTACACCTTC.

V gene TRBV9 combines with J gene TRBJ1-2, with D unresolved. The CDR3 has 15 residues. V shed 6 bases and J shed 0 bases, with 15 bases lying between them. Germline CDR1 is SGDLS and CDR2 is YYNGEE. The CDR3 DNA follows: TGTGCCAGCACCGGCGCTAGGGAATCTAACTATGGCTACACCTTC. Translated: CASTGARESNYGYTF.